This T cell receptor (beta chain) appears in the sequencing data of a study of cytomegalovirus exposure and HLA in healthy donors. A note on this clone: Its antigen is unidentified.

Only in-frame clones appear in the TCRdb table, and some are missing; sequencing was by immunoSEQ multiplex PCR. In the table there are 60,000 to 80,000 clones, roughly 80% of which are singletons. Study observations and caveats: The classifier reportedly diagnosed cytomegalovirus status with high sensitivity and specificity.

Sample: PBMCs. This clonotype was obtained from a man aged 30 to 45 in good health and CMV-seronegative.

CDR3 region: CASSFQGVGNTIYF. The DNA for the CDR3 is TGTGCCAGCAGCTTTCAGGGGGTCGGAAACACCATATATTTT. The chain combines TRBV6-5 with TRBJ1-3; 7 bases map to TRBD1. The germline CDR1 and CDR2 sequences are MNHEY and SVGAGI. J lost 4 bases, V lost 6 bases, and 6 bases had no gene match. The CDR3 totals 14 residues.